The next 12 T cell receptor beta chains were all read from a single sample in a study of shared clonotypes between healthy human individuals. Sequencing was performed with immunoSEQ multiplex PCR; in TCRdb, only in-frame clones are kept and a portion is missing. The data show about 2.1 million clones, around 95% seen once. Naive CD8 populations comprised CD45RO-negative cells positively selected for CCR7, excluding terminally differentiated effector memory CD45RA+ cells. Sequencing was done on a sample of naive CD8+ T cells from PBMCs. These receptors were obtained from a man between 18 and 35 years old in good health. Some clones in this sample may be carry-over from other donors' samples.

The CDR3 bases are TGTGCCAGCTCACTCCGAACAGGGGCTAGCACAGATACGCAGTATTTT. Its translation is CASSLRTGASTDTQYF. The V and J genes are TRBV18 and TRBJ2-3, with 7 nucleotides matching TRBD1. The CDR3 has 16 amino acids. Germline V gives CDR1 KGHSH, CDR2 LQKENI. J was trimmed by 0 bases and V by 4 bases; bases with no gene match: 7.

This chain uses TRBV9 with TRBJ2-6; D may be TRBD2 (6 bases). V was cut by 3 bases and J by 2 bases, with 12 bases left in between. CDR3 size: 16 residues. CDR1 and CDR2 (germline): SGDLS, YYNGEE. This CDR3 is CASSASSGAGANVLTF. In nucleotides, the CDR3 is TGTGCCAGCAGCGCATCATCGGGGGCTGGGGCCAACGTCCTGACTTTC. Supplemented by reference TRBV9 and TRBJ2-6, the full variable domain reads DSGVTQTPKHLITATGQRVTLRCSPRSGDLSVYWYQQSLDQGLQFLIQYYNGEERAKGNILERFSAQQFPDLHSELNLSSLELGDSALYFCASSASSGAGANVLTFGAGSRLTVL.

The chain couples TRBV27 to TRBJ2-7; D unresolved. Per the germline V gene, CDR1 is MNHEY and CDR2 is SMNVEV (reference sequence). V gave up 6 bases and J gave up 3 bases, with 15 bases separating them. The CDR3 is 14 residues long. In DNA, the CDR3 is TGTGCCAGCAGGCCTCCACTATCCCTCTACGAGCAGTACTTC. It codes for CASRPPLSLYEQYF.

This chain joins TRBV2 and TRBJ2-7, with TRBD2 as a possible D gene (5 bases). Trimming took off 7 bases at V and 0 bases at J, with 13 bases between the two ends. CDR1 is SNHLY, CDR2 FYNNEI, per germline. The length of the CDR3 is 14 residues. Here the CDR3 reads CASTSDYLSYEQYF. CDR3 DNA sequence: TGTGCCAGCACCTCAGACTACCTCTCCTACGAGCAGTACTTC.

The rearrangement links TRBV19 to TRBJ2-2; a weak D match, TRBD2 (6 bases). This CDR3 region has 14 residues. The ends were cut back, 10 bases at V and 3 bases at J, with 15 bases in the middle. Germline V CDR1 and CDR2: LNHDA, SQIVND (reference sequence). In nucleotides, the CDR3 is TGTGCCATAGCGGCGAGGAAGTACACCGGGGAGCTGTTTTTT. Protein product: CAIAARKYTGELFF.

This clone showed up just a few times. V usage is TRBV7-9 and J usage is TRBJ1-1; perhaps TRBD1 as D (5 bases). Per the germline V gene, CDR1 is SEHNR and CDR2 is FQNEAQ (reference sequence). The CDR3 has 13 amino acids. V was pared by 5 bases and J by 6 bases, with 13 bases between. The CDR3 DNA reads TGTGCCAGCAGCCTCCAGGGCCCCCCTGAAGCTTTCTTT. It specifies CASSLQGPPEAFF.

The chain employs TRBV19 and TRBJ1-1; no definite D call. Deletions cut 4 bases from V and 0 bases from J, with 15 bases between. The germline V gene has CDR1 LNHDA and CDR2 SQIVND (reference sequence). This CDR3 comprises 16 residues. Written as DNA, the CDR3 is TGTGCCAGTAGTAATCCAAGAGAGGTGGTGAACACTGAAGCTTTCTTT. Translated: CASSNPREVVNTEAFF.

V and J are TRBV28 and TRBJ2-5, with 10 bases identical to TRBD2. The CDR3 is made up of 15 amino acids. The germline V gene has CDR1 MDHEN and CDR2 SYDVKM. J gave up 1 base and V 6 bases, and 5 bases lay outside the gene matches. CDR3 in DNA: TGTGCCAGCAGGTTAGCGGGAGGTCGCCAAGAGACCCAGTACTTC. Protein sequence: CASRLAGGRQETQYF.

The chain uses TRBV11-2 and TRBJ2-1; 12 bases agree with TRBD2. Germline V gene data show CDR1 as SGHAT and CDR2 as FQNNGV. The junction had 5 bases not matched to a gene; V was cut back by 2 bases and J by 0 bases. The CDR3 is 18 amino acids. The CDR3 DNA sequence: TGTGCCAGCAGCTTAACTAGCGGGAGGCCCAGCTCCTACAATGAGCAGTTCTTC. The encoded protein is CASSLTSGRPSSYNEQFF.

This clone was seen just once. V gene TRBV27 combines with J gene TRBJ1-4; D is possibly TRBD1 (5 bases). V was shortened by 7 bases and J by 1 base, with 10 bases between the two germline ends. This CDR3 contains 14 residues. In germline, CDR1 is MNHEY, CDR2 SMNVEV (reference sequence). The CDR3 protein is CASTWGGTNEKLFF. The CDR3 bases are TGTGCCAGCACCTGGGGGGGAACTAATGAAAAACTGTTTTTT.

The genes are TRBV7-6 and TRBJ1-1, with 7 bases lining up with TRBD1. The V gene's germline CDR1 is SGHVS and CDR2 FNYEAQ. V dropped 7 bases and J dropped 5; count of bases not matched to a gene: 13. This CDR3 has 15 amino acids. This chain's CDR3 is CASTKGPRGVTEAFF. The CDR3 DNA is TGTGCCAGCACCAAAGGACCCAGGGGGGTGACTGAAGCTTTCTTT.

This chain uses TRBV9 with TRBJ2-2, with TRBD1 matching 9 bases. Trimming removed 3 bases from V and 4 bases from J; junction bases left unmatched: 4. The length of the CDR3 is 15 residues. CDR1 is SGDLS and CDR2 is YYNGEE in the germline V gene. The DNA for the CDR3 is TGTGCCAGCAGCGCCGGACAGGGGATCACCGGGGAGCTGTTTTTT. This gives the protein CASSAGQGITGELFF.